Detailed here is one TCR beta chain. This clone came up once. No antigen is known for it. No base-level quality is on record; no much larger clone is a single base apart. The data stem from a study of shared clonotypes between healthy human individuals (dated by TCRdb to about 2020). For the wider study: A couple of women and a few men aged 18 to 49 years were included in the cohort. To estimate repertoire size and how much clonotypes are shared between individuals, the study performed deep sequencing of blood TCR repertoires from a few healthy adults. For each donor, three plates each were used for CD4 naive and CD4 memory, two plates were used for CD8 naive, and one plate was used for CD8 memory. To increase sequencing depth and limit assay-specific biases, TCR repertoire library preparation and sequencing were carried out by different laboratories using diverse techniques. Leukapheresis yielded between about 0.9 and 8.9 billion PBMCs per donor.

The donors were healthy, HIV-negative adults with no recently reported acute infections or vaccinations. Every donor was a Caucasian adult residing in Nashville, Tennessee, USA. CD4+ T cells were enriched through magnetic negative selection, after which naive cells were positively selected on CD45RA and the remaining negative fraction served as the memory subset. Blood was collected by leukapheresis, and PBMCs were isolated by Ficoll-Histopaque density gradient centrifugation and then cryopreserved in liquid nitrogen vapor phase. Purity and quantity of every magnetically sorted T cell population were checked by analytical flow cytometry. Each sorted fraction had its genomic DNA isolated and then quantified by UV absorbance on a Nanodrop 2000c. The CDR3 has 12 amino acids, counting the end cysteine and phenylalanine. The sequence is cut down to CDR3 DNA, 36 bases in frame from base 1. CDR1 and CDR2 were assigned from the germline V gene as MDHEN and SYDVKM. V was cut back by 6 bases and J by 7 bases, leaving a gap of 12 bases between them.

Using the deep immunoSEQ assay, TCR CDR3 regions were amplified from genomic DNA by multiplex PCR. For each cell subset, the extracted genomic DNA was distributed evenly across all wells of several immunoSEQ 96-well plates, and each plate served as one replicate. For sorted subsets, roughly 200 ng of genomic DNA, equivalent to around 31,000 T cell genomes, went into each replicate PCR. Purified libraries were measured with a Qubit 3.0 fluorometer, size-checked on a Bioanalyzer 2100, and measured again with the KAPA Library Quantification kit. Each immunoSEQ 96-well plate was sequenced on its own single-read 150-cycle Illumina NextSeq 550 flow cell. The source study handled its data this way. The immunoSEQ output contained only junctional sequences without quality scores, so filtering could not match that applied to full-length reads. To assign V/J genes and CDR3, sequences were annotated against IMGT germline references using PyIR, a Python wrapper for IgBLAST v1.9. Any read was removed if the V/J assignment was weak (E-value above 1e-6), the CDR3 was missing, or the read contained stop codons, out-of-frame junctions, or ambiguous translated residues. A V3J clonotype was defined by an identical inferred V gene, J gene, and CDR3 amino acid sequence. Percentage overlap between repertoires was computed as shared unique clonotypes divided by the size of the smaller repertoire. Repertoire richness was assessed with RTK rarefaction, the Chao1 estimator, and Recon v2.1 estimates of unobserved clonotypes. Generation probabilities for all TCRbeta clonotypes obtained by the gDNA method from a handful of donors were computed using OLGA. TCRdb obtained this table from immuneACCESS and retained in-frame rearrangements with V and J assigned. These tables miss some clones; where compared with another copy, unresolved V genes account for less than half of the shortfall, and the remainder is unexplained. Clone size and V and J calls were adopted from that table, with D and trimming inferred from the DNA. The sample yields hundreds of thousands of clones; around 78% were counted once. The ten top clones hold around 2% of the sample.

Paper-wide results and their limitations: Higher generation probabilities were observed for clonotypes shared by all four sorted-subset donors than for non-shared clonotypes. Based on pairwise subsampling, the degree of clonotype sharing among donors was expected to be affected by sequencing depth. Sampling was restricted to blood, and TCR repertoires in tissue are likely to differ from TCR repertoires in blood. Even with the large sequencing depth, rarefaction of the sorted-subset datasets indicated that sequencing was incomplete. The small number of donors limited the genetic and exposure-history diversity represented. When a handful of donors were compared, the shared fraction of clonotypes was about 5.5% for naive CD4, over 3% for naive CD8, about 2.5% for memory CD4, and less than 0.45% for memory CD8. Estimated clonotype richness was generally larger for naive than for memory subsets.

The chain couples TRBV28 to TRBJ1-2, with the D gene call left open. The material sequenced was memory CD4+ T cells sorted from blood. According to the study, the label for this sample's cell subset or site signals: CD45RA-negative fraction. This sequence originates from a woman younger than 45 in good health. The nucleotides read TGTGCCAGCAGACGGTCCCACCTTGGCTACACCTTC. Its translation is CASRRSHLGYTF.